These T cell receptor beta chains were read from a single sample in a study of CDR3 diversity in severe acne. TCRdb recomputed calls from the PCR reads with MiXCR, one row per CDR3 protein. The sample consists of 90,000 or so distinct CDR3 sequences, about 52% of them appearing once. Sequencing was carried out using blood. The receptor set was obtained from a male donor in good health, serving as a control. Each CDR3 is given with its conserved first and last residue. Rows may omit the clone size; those that give it use once, few, many or a size class.

size,J,V,CDR3
NA,TRBJ1-1,TRBV20-1,CSASRGLNTEAFF
NA,TRBJ1-1,TRBV7-9,CASSGGQVNTEAFF
NA,TRBJ1-5,TRBV10-3,CAISMGPYSNQPQHF
NA,TRBJ2-6,TRBV7-3,CASSATGTASGANVLTF
NA,TRBJ2-1,TRBV7-9,CASSFRDGDSYNEQFF
NA,TRBJ1-6,TRBV20-1,CSARAAGGPNNSPLHF
many,TRBJ1-1,TRBV20-1,CSARDIGSGNTEAFF
NA,TRBJ2-3,TRBV7-2,CASSEASGGRTDTQYF
NA,TRBJ2-7,TRBV10-3,CAISGGLAGVYEQYF
many,TRBJ1-1,TRBV20-1,CSARSSGAELEPEAFF
NA,TRBJ2-7,TRBV12-3/TRBV12-4,CASSLAGREQYF
NA,TRBJ2-7,TRBV9,CASSVGSGQYEQYF
NA,TRBJ2-7,TRBV9,CANSAPGTDEQYF
NA,TRBJ1-2,TRBV11-2,CASSSNRNHYGYTF
few,TRBJ2-5,TRBV5-4,CASSLETRETQYF
NA,TRBJ1-3,TRBV7-9,CASSLDWGDTIYF
once,TRBJ2-5,TRBV20-1,CSASRTGDLKTQYF
NA,TRBJ1-1,TRBV6-1,CASSYSVEAEAFF
many,TRBJ2-3,TRBV5-1,CASSLGGTPSTDTQYF
once,TRBJ1-4,TRBV12-3/TRBV12-4,CASGPEQGEVNEKLFF
NA,TRBJ2-7,TRBV6-5,CASSYGTSGLRQYF
NA,TRBJ2-5,TRBV20-1,CSARVQLAGGPGETQYF
many,TRBJ1-1,TRBV24-1,CATRGGWENTEAFF
NA,TRBJ1-3,TRBV6-5,CASSYAIGNTIYF
once,TRBJ1-6,TRBV4-2,CASSQSLTAVNSPLHF
many,TRBJ2-1,TRBV9,CASSASPLPGSYNEQFF
few,TRBJ2-3,TRBV6-2/TRBV6-3,CASRQGAGEQYF
NA,TRBJ2-3,TRBV6-5,CASSEATGGGADTQYF
many,TRBJ2-3,TRBV6-8,CAPLSRGRADTQYF
few,TRBJ2-3,TRBV7-9,CASSPVLLSEQYF
many,TRBJ2-7,TRBV20-1,CSARDGSTGGEQYF
NA,TRBJ2-5,TRBV20-1,CSAISGTSGAETQHF
medium-sized,TRBJ1-1,TRBV29-1,CSVEKQEYTEAFF
few,TRBJ2-7,TRBV20-1,CSASKLAGGYEQYF
few,TRBJ2-2,TRBV11-3,CASTPGPHGELFF
NA,TRBJ2-5,TRBV7-9,CASSLAGGYQETQYF
NA,TRBJ1-1,TRBV29-1,CSVRGDLDTEAFF
few,TRBJ1-3,TRBV6-6,CASSRAQVPGGNTIYF
NA,TRBJ2-7,TRBV7-2,CASTTSWGSLEQYF
NA,TRBJ1-1,TRBV15,CATSTTWGGDEAFF